This T cell receptor (beta chain) was profiled in a study of T cells in localized non-small cell lung cancer. Points on this clone: What it binds is not known.

This CDR3 has 13 residues. The ends were cut back, 3 bases at V and 2 bases at J, with 5 bases in the middle. The germline V gene encodes CDR1 MNHEY and CDR2 SMNVEV (reference sequence). Study-wide findings and caveats: With higher T cell density in blood came longer overall survival. In uninvolved adjacent lung, T cell clonality reached its highest value, exceeding tumor.

Sequencing was performed with immunoSEQ multiplex PCR; in TCRdb, only in-frame clones are kept and a portion is missing. The sample yields 100,000 to 150,000 clones, about 90% seen once. This chain joins TRBV27 and TRBJ1-5; no clear D gene. The sample here was peripheral blood, taken before any cancer treatment. The TCR comes from a female donor aged 60 or older with stage I lung adenocarcinoma. The chain's CDR3 is CASSFGRNQPQHF. CDR3 nucleotide sequence: TGTGCCAGCAGTTTCGGTCGCAATCAGCCCCAGCATTTT.